Presented here are 2 T cell receptor beta chains from one specimen sequenced in a study of T cells in Graves' hyperthyroidism and ophthalmopathy. The TCR beta CDR3 regions underwent amplification using RNA transcripts as the source. Carried out on the TCR CDR3, a first-round RT-PCR used the HTBI primer set. TCRdb re-analysed the multiplex PCR reads in MiXCR, keeping a single row per CDR3 protein. Of 89,000 or so distinct CDR3 sequences detected, about 40% appear once; the ten largest clones hold more than 8.5%. The sequenced sample was peripheral blood or thyroid tissue (not recorded which). The receptors were gathered from a woman aged 25-40 years with Graves' hyperthyroidism.

The chain carries TRBV14 and TRBJ2-6; D unresolved. Germline V CDR1 and CDR2: SGHDN, FVKESK. This CDR3 comprises 15 residues. V lost 8 bases to trimming and J lost 0 bases, with 11 bases between them. In nucleotides, the CDR3 is TGTGCCAGCGGGGTTAAGGCCTCTGGGGCCAACGTCCTGACTTTC. It is translated as CASGVKASGANVLTF.

This CDR3 reads CATSSWGDRQETQYF. The CDR3 DNA sequence: TGTGCCACCAGCAGCTGGGGGGACAGGCAAGAGACCCAGTACTTC. The rearrangement links TRBV15 to TRBJ2-5, with 8 positions matching TRBD1. The CDR3 extends over 15 amino acids. Looked up from germline, CDR1 is LNHNV and CDR2 is YYDKDF (reference sequence). Unmatched junction bases numbered 5, after V lost 3 bases and J lost 2 bases. The variable domain in full, with the rest retrieved from reference TRBV15 and TRBJ2-5, is DAMVIQNPRYQVTQFGKPVTLSCSQTLNHNVMYWYQQKSSQAPKLLFHYYDKDFNNEADTPDNFQSRRPNTSFCFLDIRSPGLGDTAMYLCATSSWGDRQETQYFGPGTRLLVL.